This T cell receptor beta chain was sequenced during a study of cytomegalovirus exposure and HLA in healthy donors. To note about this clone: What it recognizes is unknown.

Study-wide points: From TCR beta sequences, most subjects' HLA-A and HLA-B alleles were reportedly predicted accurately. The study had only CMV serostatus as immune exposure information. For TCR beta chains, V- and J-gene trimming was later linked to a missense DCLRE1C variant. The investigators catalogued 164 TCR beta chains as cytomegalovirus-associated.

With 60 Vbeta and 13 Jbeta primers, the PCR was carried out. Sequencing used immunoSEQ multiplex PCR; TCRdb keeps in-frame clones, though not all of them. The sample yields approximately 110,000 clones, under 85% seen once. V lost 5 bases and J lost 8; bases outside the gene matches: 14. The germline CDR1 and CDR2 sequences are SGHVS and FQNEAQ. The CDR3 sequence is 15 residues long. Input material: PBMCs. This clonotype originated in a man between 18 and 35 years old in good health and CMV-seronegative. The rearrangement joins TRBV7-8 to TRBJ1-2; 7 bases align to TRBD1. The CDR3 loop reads CASSARGQPGGGYTF. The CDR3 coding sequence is TGTGCCAGCAGCGCGAGGGGACAGCCCGGGGGAGGCTACACCTTC.